One and the same sample provided the 13 T cell receptor beta chains below, sequenced in a study of blood T cell repertoires in COVID-19. The table came from immunoSEQ multiplex PCR; TCRdb's copy has only in-frame clones and leaves some out. The sample lists roughly 190,000 clones, around nine tenths occurring once. The specimen sequenced was peripheral blood. Every receptor here comes from a man younger than 35 with active or convalescent COVID-19.

A remark on this clone: At one end, the junction sequence differs from germline, possibly due to a read error. This chain links TRBV12-3 or TRBV12-4 with TRBJ2-4, with 8 positions matching TRBD2. This CDR3 is built from 12 residues. The CDR3 region has the DNA TGTGCCAGCAGTCATAGCGGACTAGCCCCATTCTTC. Amino acid sequence: CASSHSGLAPFF.

This rearrangement joins TRBV19 to TRBJ2-1, with 8 positions matching TRBD2. CDR1 is LNHDA and CDR2 is SQIVND in the germline V gene (reference sequence). The J segment lost 0 bases and the V segment lost 1 base, leaving 2 bases of the junction unmatched. CDR3 length: 16 residues. CDR3 region: CASSIARGVSYNEQFF. The CDR3 coding sequence is TGTGCCAGTAGTATAGCGCGGGGGGTCTCCTACAATGAGCAGTTCTTC.

V usage is TRBV6-5 and J usage is TRBJ1-1; no firm D call. Deletions cut 6 bases from V and 5 bases from J, with 16 bases between. This CDR3 region has 14 residues. In germline, CDR1 is MNHEY, CDR2 SVGAGI. This chain's CDR3 is CASRGLVTITEAFF. The CDR3 DNA sequence: TGTGCCAGCAGGGGCCTGGTAACGATTACTGAAGCTTTCTTT.

The chain recombines TRBV4-1 with TRBJ2-1; the D is unclear. The CDR3 has 16 residues. Per the germline V gene, CDR1 is MGHRA and CDR2 is YSYEKL. Trimming took off 4 bases at V and 4 bases at J, with 17 bases between the two ends. CDR3 sequence (DNA): TGCGCCAGCAGCCTCCTCAATTCGGCGGATTACAATGAGCAGTTCTTC. Protein sequence: CASSLLNSADYNEQFF.

The rearrangement joins TRBV10-1 to TRBJ2-1; 11 nucleotides match TRBD1. There are 15 residues in the CDR3. Trimming removed 3 bases from V and 8 bases from J; junction bases left unmatched: 6. Germline-derived CDR1 and CDR2 are WNHNN and SYGVQD (reference sequence). CDR3 nucleotides: TGCGCCAGCAGTGATCCGGGACAGGGGGGGTATGAGCAGTTCTTC. Translated, it gives CASSDPGQGGYEQFF.

Points on this clone: This likely comes from a read error, as the CDR3 has no conserved phenylalanine or tryptophan at its end. The DNA is left out, because the CDR3 cannot be placed on it with certainty; the CDR3 is given as TCRdb lists it. CDR3 sequence reads: CASGGLAGGP. V and J are TRBV10-1 and TRBJ2-7; the D call TRBD2 from the table was never checked on the DNA. The CDR3 is made up of 10 amino acids, end residues included. Germline V gene lookup returns CDR1 WNHNN and CDR2 SYGVQD (reference sequence).

V usage is TRBV5-4 and J usage is TRBJ1-4, with TRBD1 identical over 10 bases. CDR1 is SGHNT, CDR2 YYREEE, per germline (reference sequence). Losses at the gene ends were 4 bases for V and 3 bases for J; bases not matched to a gene: 6. The CDR3 covers 16 residues. The DNA for the CDR3 is TGTGCCAGCAGCCTCGGACAGGGGGGCGCTAATGAAAAACTGTTTTTT. Amino acids: CASSLGQGGANEKLFF.

The rearrangement joins TRBV6-5 to TRBJ2-2; D is perhaps TRBD1 (6 bases). The CDR3 contains 14 residues. The V end was cut by 6 bases, the J end by 1 base, with 9 bases between. Germline loops: CDR1 MNHEY, CDR2 SVGAGI. CDR3 region: CASSRTENTGELFF. For the CDR3, the DNA is TGTGCCAGCAGCAGGACAGAGAACACCGGGGAGCTGTTTTTT.

The V call is TRBV15, the J call TRBJ1-2; 11 bases map to TRBD1. The CDR3 is made up of 16 amino acids. Germline V lookup: CDR1 LNHNV, CDR2 YYDKDF (reference sequence). V lost 0 bases to trimming and J lost 7 bases; unmatched junction nucleotides: 7. CDR3 in amino acids: CATSRDNTGTGGGYTF. The CDR3, as DNA: TGTGCCACCAGCAGAGATAATACCGGGACAGGGGGTGGCTACACCTTC.

The chain couples TRBV3-1 (or the pseudogene TRBV3-2) to TRBJ1-5, with D perhaps matching TRBD1 (5 bases). CDR3 length: 14 residues. Germline-derived CDR1 and CDR2 are LGHDT and YNNKEL (reference sequence). Deletions cut 5 bases from V and 2 bases from J, with 10 bases between. Here the CDR3 DNA reads TGTGCCAGCAGCTCTACACAGGGCAATCAGCCCCAGCATTTT. This sequence encodes CASSSTQGNQPQHF.

J is TRBJ2-2 and V is TRBV11-2, with D perhaps matching TRBD1 (6 bases). This CDR3 comprises 13 residues. Germline-derived CDR1 and CDR2 are SGHAT and FQNNGV. V was cut by 6 bases and J by 5 bases, with 10 bases left in between. CDR3 sequence: CASSPGVTGELFF. The CDR3 coding sequence is TGTGCCAGCAGTCCAGGGGTTACCGGGGAGCTGTTTTTT.

The chain recombines TRBV6-1 with TRBJ1-2; perhaps TRBD1 as D (5 bases). Germline-derived CDR1 and CDR2 are MNHNS and SASEGT. This CDR3 contains 14 residues. Trimming removed 2 bases from V and 2 bases from J, with 9 bases in between. CDR3 DNA sequence: TGTGCCAGCAGTGAACTGGGGGGAAACTATGGCTACACCTTC. It specifies CASSELGGNYGYTF.

The chain joins TRBV5-1 to TRBJ2-5; 11 bases map to TRBD2. The trim removed 4 bases at V and 0 bases at J, leaving 5 bases unmatched. Germline CDR1 reads SGHRS; CDR2 reads YFSETQ. The CDR3 loop spans 16 amino acids. The CDR3 here is CASSITSGGNQETQYF. CDR3 nucleotide sequence: TGCGCCAGCAGCATTACTAGCGGGGGCAACCAAGAGACCCAGTACTTC.